This TCR beta chain was documented in a study of T cell clones after liver transplantation. Study at large: TCRbeta sequencing after a pre-transplant mixed lymphocyte reaction identified graft-donor-reactive clones, later tracked in post-transplant blood. As an antigen-independent comparator, third-party-reactive TCRbeta sequences came from pre-transplant mixed lymphocyte reactions.

As to this clone: Its antigen is unidentified.

Assay used: immunoSEQ multiplex PCR; TCRdb lists only in-frame clones, some missing. The sample has some 33,000 clones, over 85% seen once; the top ten hold 25% to 30%. Study-level results: Rather than being deleted, graft donor-reactive T cells may have moved into the graft.

CDR3 length: 13 amino acids. CDR1 and CDR2 (germline): MNHEY, SMNVEV (reference sequence). The V end was cut by 5 bases, the J end by 4 bases, with 12 bases between. This chain joins TRBV27 and TRBJ2-7; either TRBD1 or TRBD2 may fit D (5 bases each). The starting material was CD8+ T cells from blood, obtained 12 months after liver transplant. The clonotype comes from a human patient who received a liver transplant. The graft donor may have contributed some T cells. This chain's CDR3 is CASSRGRPYEQYF. CDR3 nucleotide sequence: TGTGCCAGCAGTCGGGGCCGCCCGTACGAGCAGTACTTC.